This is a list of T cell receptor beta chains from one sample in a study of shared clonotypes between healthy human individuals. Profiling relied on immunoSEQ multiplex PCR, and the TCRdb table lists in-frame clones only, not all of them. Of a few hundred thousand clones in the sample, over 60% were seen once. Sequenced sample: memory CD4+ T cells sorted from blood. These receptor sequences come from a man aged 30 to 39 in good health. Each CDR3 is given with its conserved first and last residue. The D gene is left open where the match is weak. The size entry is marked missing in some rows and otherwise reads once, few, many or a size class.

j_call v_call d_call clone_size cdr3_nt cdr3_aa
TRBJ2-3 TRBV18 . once TGTGCCAGCTCACCCACCCCCAGAACAGATACGCAGTATTTT CASSPTPRTDTQYF
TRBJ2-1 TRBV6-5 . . TGTGCCAGCAAAGAGGGACCGGTGGATGAGCAGTTCTTC CASKEGPVDEQFF
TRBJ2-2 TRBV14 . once TGTGCCAGCAGCCAAGGAGGAGGGGAGCTGTTTTTT CASSQGGGELFF
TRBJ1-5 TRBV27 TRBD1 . TGTGCCAGCAGTTCCGGACAGGGGGCTGGCAATCAGCCCCAGCATTTT CASSSGQGAGNQPQHF
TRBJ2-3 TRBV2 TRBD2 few TGTGCCAGCTCGACTAGCGGGGCCACAGATACGCAGTATTTT CASSTSGATDTQYF
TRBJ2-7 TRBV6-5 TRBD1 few TGTGCCAGCAGTATCGGGACAGTATACGAGCAGTACTTC CASSIGTVYEQYF
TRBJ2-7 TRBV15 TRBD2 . TGTGCCACCAGCAGCAGCGGGAGCGGCTACGAGCAGTACTTC CATSSSGSGYEQYF
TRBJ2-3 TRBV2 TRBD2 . TGTGCCAGAACCGGGACTAGCGGGAGTACAGATACGCAGTATTTT CARTGTSGSTDTQYF
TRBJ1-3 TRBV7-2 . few TGTGCCAGCAGCTTAGGACCTCGGGCGCGCTCTGGAAACACCATATATTTT CASSLGPRARSGNTIYF
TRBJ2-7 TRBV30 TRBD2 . TGTGCCTGGAGTGCGGCTAGCGGGAGGGCCTGGCTACGCTACGAGCAGTACTTC CAWSAASGRAWLRYEQYF
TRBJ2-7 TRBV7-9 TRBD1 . TGTGCCAGCAGCTTAAGAGGACAGGTTTTACGCGAGCAGTACTTC CASSLRGQVLREQYF
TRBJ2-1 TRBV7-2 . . TGTGCCAGCAGCTTAATCGTCTCGGGTTTCTACAATGAGCAGTTCTTC CASSLIVSGFYNEQFF
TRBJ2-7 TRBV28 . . TGTGCCAGCAGTTTAGCAAATTACGAGCAGTACTTC CASSLANYEQYF